These 19 T cell receptor beta chains came from one sample sequenced in a study of blood T cells in healthy people across ages (dated by TCRdb to between 2015 and 2017). Receptor amplification or capture employed 5' RACE. The instrument given in TCRdb is Illumina HiSeq 2500. A second PCR of about 6 to 11 cycles was run with a J-beta primer mix and a sample-barcoded 5' primer. TCRdb reprocessed the public reads (quality trimming at Q25 with fastp, clone calling with MiXCR) and kept in-frame beta chains. Each CDR3 protein gets just one entry, which takes the most common genes and DNA from the rows behind it. Within this sample are hundreds of thousands of distinct CDR3 sequences, with 40% to 50% of them counted one time only. The ten largest make up roughly 19% of the sample. The source material was blood. These receptors were obtained from a man in his 60s in good health.

There are a few counts of this clonotype. CDR3 in DNA: TGTGCCACCAGCAGAGACGCCCAGGCAACCAGGGCCTATGGCTACACCTTC. Encoded protein: CATSRDAQATRAYGYTF. The chain recombines TRBV15 with TRBJ1-2; weak D call: TRBD1 (5 bases). V lost 0 bases, J lost 4 bases, and 18 bases lay in between. The CDR3 length is 17 residues. The germline V gene has CDR1 LNHNV and CDR2 YYDKDF (reference sequence).

CDR3 bases: TGTGCCAGCAGCAAAGGGGACAGGGACGTCCAGCCCCAGCATTTT. It yields the protein CASSKGDRDVQPQHF. The V call is TRBV7-9, the J call TRBJ1-5; the match to TRBD1 covers 9 bases. The CDR3 is made up of 15 amino acids. V shed 5 bases, J shed 7 bases, and the junction held 9 bases outside the gene matches. Germline loops: CDR1 SEHNR, CDR2 FQNEAQ (reference sequence).

The chain combines TRBV6-6 with TRBJ1-2; the D is unclear. From germline, CDR1 is MNHNY and CDR2 SVGAGI (reference sequence). CDR3 length: 11 residues. Trimming cost V 7 bases and J 7 bases, with 10 bases left between them. The CDR3 protein is CASTSAAGYTF. The CDR3 bases are TGTGCCAGCACCTCGGCAGCTGGCTACACCTTC.

CDR3 residues: CASRHVGGQLLLTDTQYF. CDR3 in DNA: TGTGCCAGCAGACACGTCGGGGGTCAACTCCTACTTACAGATACGCAGTATTTT. The chain joins TRBV6-2 or TRBV6-3 to TRBJ2-3; perhaps TRBD2 as D (6 bases). V dropped 6 bases and J dropped 3 bases, with 25 bases sitting between them. The CDR3 loop spans 18 amino acids. In germline, CDR1 is MNHEY, CDR2 SVGEGT.

This rearrangement joins TRBV10-3 to TRBJ2-2; D gene ambiguous. V lost 4 bases and J 0 bases, leaving 6 bases between the germline ends. CDR3 length equals 14 residues. Germline CDR1 and CDR2: ENHRY and SYGVKD. In DNA form, the CDR3 reads TGTGCCATCAGTGGCAGGTCGAACACCGGGGAGCTGTTTTTT. Protein product: CAISGRSNTGELFF.

The gene calls are TRBV12-3 or TRBV12-4 and TRBJ1-2; 7 bases map to TRBD1. The CDR3 is 14 residues long. Trimming cost V 7 bases and J 2 bases; bases outside gene matches: 7. The CDR3 loop reads CASTQGTANYGYTF. For the CDR3, the DNA is TGTGCCAGCACCCAAGGGACAGCCAACTATGGCTACACCTTC.

This clonotype has a handful of counts. In DNA form, the CDR3 reads TGCAGCGTTGTACAGGGAAACTACAATGAGCAGTTCTTC. The encoded protein is CSVVQGNYNEQFF. The chain employs TRBV29-1 and TRBJ2-1; D is possibly TRBD1 (6 bases). Germline V gene data show CDR1 as SQVTM and CDR2 as ANQGSEA. With 4 bases removed from V and 3 bases from J, the gap between germline ends came to 10 bases. The CDR3 length is 13 residues.

The chain links TRBV29-1 to TRBJ2-1; D not certain. Trimming removed 3 bases from V and 4 bases from J, with 10 bases in between. Germline CDR1 SQVTM, CDR2 ANQGSEA. The CDR3 has 13 amino acids. CDR3 nucleotides: TGCAGCGTTGATGACGACACTTACAATGAGCAGTTCTTC. This sequence encodes CSVDDDTYNEQFF.

This clonotype was seen ten or more times. This sequence joins TRBV10-2 and TRBJ2-1, with a tentative D call TRBD1 (5 bases). CDR1 and CDR2 from the germline V gene are WSHSY and SAAADI. V lost 11 bases, J lost 3 bases, and 11 bases lay in between. The CDR3 loop spans 12 amino acids. The CDR3: CAVQGSYNEQFF. CDR3 DNA sequence: TGCGCCGTTCAGGGTAGCTACAATGAGCAGTTCTTC.

This clonotype was seen many times. This could be a read error, since a much larger clone is one nucleotide away. The V gene is TRBV28, the J gene TRBJ2-5, with 7 positions matching TRBD2. With 6 bases clipped from V and 11 bases from J, the junction kept 18 bases outside the gene matches. Germline V lookup: CDR1 MDHEN, CDR2 SYDVKM. CDR3 length: 15 amino acids. CDR3 DNA: TGTGCCAGCAGCAGTGTGGGGGGGGAACGCAATGAGCAGTACTTC. It codes for CASSSVGGERNEQYF.

The chain joins TRBV20-1 to TRBJ1-2; D is ambiguous. Trimming left V 3 bases short and J 2 bases short, with 10 bases between. Germline-derived CDR1 and CDR2 are DFQATT and SNEGSKA (reference sequence). This CDR3 spans 13 amino acids. The CDR3 spells CSARVQENYGYTF. CDR3 coding DNA: TGCAGTGCTAGGGTCCAGGAAAACTATGGCTACACCTTC.

This chain joins TRBV7-2 and TRBJ2-5, with 11 bases that match TRBD2. V shed 1 base, J shed 7 bases, and the junction held 8 bases outside the gene matches. Germline V lookup: CDR1 SGHTA, CDR2 FQGNSA. The CDR3 loop spans 16 amino acids. For the CDR3, the DNA is TGTGCCAGCAGCTTAGTGGGACTAGCGGCGAGGGGGACCCAGTACTTC. Its translation is CASSLVGLAARGTQYF.

CDR3 in amino acids: CASSLSGGQTQYF. The CDR3 DNA reads as TGTGCCAGCAGCTTATCCGGGGGGCAGACCCAGTACTTC. The chain couples TRBV11-2 to TRBJ2-7; weak D call: TRBD2 (7 bases). The DNA end is more similar to TRBJ2-5, so the J call may be wrong. Germline-derived CDR1 and CDR2 are SGHAT and FQNNGV. This CDR3 has 13 amino acids.

The V call is TRBV20-1, the J call TRBJ1-6, with 8 bases matching TRBD1. Germline CDR1 and CDR2: DFQATT and SNEGSKA (reference sequence). After removal of 3 bases from V and 6 bases from J, the junction contained 13 bases not matched to a gene. CDR3 length: 17 residues. This chain's CDR3 is CSASRTGPNRGNSPLHF. CDR3 in DNA: TGCAGTGCTAGCAGGACAGGGCCGAATCGCGGTAATTCACCCCTCCACTTT.

The J gene is TRBJ2-6, the V gene TRBV13; a possible D gene is TRBD2 (7 bases). Germline assignment: CDR1 PRHDT and CDR2 FYEKMQ (reference sequence). The CDR3 runs to 17 residues. The V end was cut by 1 base, the J end by 2 bases, with 12 bases between. Written as DNA, the CDR3 is TGTGCCAGCAGCTTAGCGGGGGGCGTAACTGGGGCCAACGTCCTGACTTTC. This gives the protein CASSLAGGVTGANVLTF.

This clonotype was observed at least ten times. This chain connects TRBV14 to TRBJ2-1, with 10 nucleotides matching TRBD1. The junction had 3 bases not matched to a gene; V was cut back by 1 base and J by 3 bases. The CDR3 loop spans 16 amino acids. From germline, CDR1 is SGHDN and CDR2 FVKESK. The CDR3 DNA follows: TGTGCCAGCAGCCAAGCCGACAGGGGGCTCTACAATGAGCAGTTCTTC. Protein sequence: CASSQADRGLYNEQFF.

The J gene is TRBJ2-5, the V gene TRBV6-1; TRBD1 matches at 7 bases. The end of the DNA is better explained by TRBJ2-7, so the J call may be wrong. CDR1 is MNHNS and CDR2 is SASEGT in the germline V gene. This CDR3 is 18 amino acids long. In nucleotides, the CDR3 is TGTGCCAGCAGAATCGGGACAGTCACTCGGCTCGGATCCTACGAGCAGTACTTC. Protein sequence: CASRIGTVTRLGSYEQYF.

The V and J genes are TRBV7-2 and TRBJ2-3, with TRBD1 identical over 9 bases. With 5 bases clipped from V and 8 bases from J, the junction kept 8 bases outside the gene matches. The CDR3 is made up of 14 amino acids. Germline CDR1 SGHTA, CDR2 FQGNSA. The CDR3 DNA sequence: TGTGCCAGCAGCGTCAACAGGGGGCAAGGTACGCAGTATTTT. Translation: CASSVNRGQGTQYF.

CDR3 coding DNA: TGCGCCAGCAGCCGGGGGATAGGGTCATGGTATGGCTACACCTTC. Its protein product is CASSRGIGSWYGYTF. The chain uses TRBV4-3 and TRBJ1-2; the D gene is possibly TRBD1 (5 bases). Trimming removed 4 bases at V and 5 bases at J, with 17 bases between. Germline CDR1 reads LGHNA; CDR2 reads YSLEER. This CDR3 spans 15 amino acids.